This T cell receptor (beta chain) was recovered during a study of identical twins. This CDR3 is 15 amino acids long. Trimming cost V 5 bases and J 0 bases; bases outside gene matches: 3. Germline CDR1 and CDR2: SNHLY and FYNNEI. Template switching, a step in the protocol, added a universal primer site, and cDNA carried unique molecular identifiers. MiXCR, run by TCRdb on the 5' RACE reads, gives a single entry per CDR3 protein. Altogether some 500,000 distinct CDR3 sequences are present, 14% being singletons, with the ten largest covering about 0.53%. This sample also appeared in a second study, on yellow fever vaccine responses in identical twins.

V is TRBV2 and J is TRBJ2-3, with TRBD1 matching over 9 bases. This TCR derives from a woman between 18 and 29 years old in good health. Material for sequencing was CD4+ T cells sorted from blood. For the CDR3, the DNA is TGTGCCAGCAGTATTGGACAGGGGAGCACAGATACGCAGTATTTT. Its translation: CASSIGQGSTDTQYF.